These 15 T cell receptor beta chains were all obtained from the same sample, sequenced in a study of human T cells and chemical hapten exposure. Each CDR3 protein is one row after TCRdb ran MiXCR on the RACE reads. The sample includes about 360,000 distinct CDR3 sequences, around 7% of them seen just once. The time point denotes: patch test 1, 2 weeks after DPC sensitization. The treatment denotes: therapeutic diphenylcyclopropenone sensitization with weekly scalp DPC. Material: whole blood, obtained in connection with sensitization to the hapten diphenylcyclopropenone (DPC). Receptors originate from a woman aged 18-30 years with alopecia areata. Some clones in this sample may be carry-over from other donors' samples.

This rearrangement joins TRBV3-1 to TRBJ2-3; 8 nucleotides match TRBD2. Looked up from germline, CDR1 is LGHDT and CDR2 is YNNKEL (reference sequence). The CDR3 sequence is 16 residues long. The J segment lost 4 bases and the V segment lost 3 bases, leaving 9 bases of the junction unmatched. The CDR3 region has the DNA TGTGCCAGCAGCCAGGGGGGGACTAGTTCCGCAGATACGCAGTATTTT. Translated: CASSQGGTSSADTQYF.

This clonotype has just a few counts. Mismatch with germline at one junction end may stem from a read error. This chain links TRBV7-7 with TRBJ2-7; a possible D gene is TRBD1 (6 bases). Germline-derived CDR1 and CDR2 are SSHAT and FNYEAQ (reference sequence). The CDR3 is made up of 14 amino acids. The CDR3 coding sequence is TGTGCTAGCAGCCCCCGCAGGGACAATCGCGAGCAGTACTTC. Translated, it gives CASSPRRDNREQYF.

This clonotype was picked up a small number of times. The chain recombines TRBV6-6 with TRBJ1-6, with D tentatively TRBD1 (6 bases). CDR1 is MNHNY and CDR2 is SVGAGI in the germline V gene (reference sequence). The CDR3 spans 14 residues. With 7 bases removed from V and 5 bases from J, the gap between germline ends came to 12 bases. The CDR3 DNA reads as TGTGCCAGCAAACACAGGGCGGATAATTCACCCCTCCACTTT. This encodes CASKHRADNSPLHF.

This clonotype was counted between two and nine times. The chain combines TRBV5-1 with TRBJ2-3; D possibly matches TRBD1 or TRBD2 (5 bases each). V shed 4 bases and J shed 1 base, with 16 bases lying between them. This CDR3 spans 16 amino acids. Germline CDR1 is SGHRS and CDR2 is YFSETQ. The DNA for the CDR3 is TGCGCCAGCAGCCGGGACCCCCGAGGTGGCACAGATACGCAGTATTTT. Translated: CASSRDPRGGTDTQYF.

This chain links TRBV7-2 with TRBJ1-2, with a weak D call TRBD1 (6 bases). Trimming cost V 3 bases and J 5 bases, with 10 bases left between them. The CDR3 sequence is 13 residues long. Germline V gene sequence: CDR1 SGHTA, CDR2 FQGNSA. The CDR3 sequence: CASSFGQLYGYTF. CDR3 nucleotide sequence: TGTGCCAGCAGCTTTGGACAGCTTTATGGCTACACCTTC.

V gene TRBV7-9 combines with J gene TRBJ2-7; D uncertain. V lost 5 bases and J lost 2, with 16 bases in between. There are 15 residues in the CDR3. CDR1 SEHNR and CDR2 FQNEAQ come from the germline V gene (reference sequence). The CDR3 loop reads CASSPTEGLTYEQYF. DNA for the CDR3: TGTGCCAGCAGCCCCACCGAAGGGCTTACCTACGAGCAGTACTTC.

Many counts were recorded for this clonotype. CDR3 residues: CSVAGALEESYGYTF. The CDR3 coding sequence is TGCAGCGTTGCTGGGGCCCTCGAGGAATCCTATGGCTACACCTTC. The chain employs TRBV29-1 and TRBJ1-2; tentatively, D is TRBD1 (5 bases). The length of the CDR3 is 15 residues. Germline V gives CDR1 SQVTM, CDR2 ANQGSEA. Trimming took 4 bases from V and 4 from J, leaving 19 bases between them.

This clonotype was seen a few times. V is TRBV6-5 and J is TRBJ2-7; 10 nucleotides align to TRBD1. The length of the CDR3 is 15 residues. Germline V gene lookup returns CDR1 MNHEY and CDR2 SVGAGI. J gave up 4 bases and V 2 bases, and 5 bases lay outside the gene matches. As DNA, the CDR3 is TGTGCCAGCAGTTACGGAGGACAGGGGGGGTACGAGCAGTACTTC. This encodes CASSYGGQGGYEQYF.

This chain's CDR3 is CAITGVGTDTQYF. The CDR3 DNA is TGTGCCATCACAGGGGTAGGCACAGATACGCAGTATTTT. The genes are TRBV12-3 or TRBV12-4 and TRBJ2-3; TRBD1 agrees at 7 bases. After removal of 10 bases from V and 1 base from J, the junction contained 5 bases not matched to a gene. This CDR3 spans 13 amino acids.

This clonotype came up many times. The CDR3 nucleotides read TGTGCCAGCAGCCAAATTGGCAGGGACTCACCCCTCCACTTT. This codes for CASSQIGRDSPLHF. The chain uses TRBV3-1 and TRBJ1-6; a weak D match, TRBD1 (5 bases). The CDR3 runs 14 residues. Trimming took off 2 bases at V and 10 bases at J, with 12 bases between the two ends. Germline lookup yields CDR1 LGHDT and CDR2 YNNKEL (reference sequence).

This clonotype appeared a few times. V usage is TRBV28 and J usage is TRBJ1-5; 7 positions match TRBD1. CDR3 size: 18 residues. V trimming: 5 bases; J trimming: 0 bases; junction bases outside the gene matches: 13. Germline values: CDR1 MDHEN, CDR2 SYDVKM. CDR3 amino acids: CASSHQGGLFYSNQPQHF. DNA for the CDR3: TGTGCCAGCAGTCACCAGGGGGGATTGTTTTATAGCAATCAGCCCCAGCATTTT.

This clonotype occurred a few times. The chain uses TRBV20-1 and TRBJ2-1, with D possibly being TRBD2 (7 bases). V lost 3 bases and J 12 bases, leaving 18 bases between the germline ends. This CDR3 is 13 amino acids long. The germline V gene has CDR1 DFQATT and CDR2 SNEGSKA (reference sequence). CDR3 DNA: TGCAGTGCTAGTACCGGGGGGCGTTCAGGGCAGTTCTTC. Encoded protein: CSASTGGRSGQFF.

The chain employs TRBV9 and TRBJ2-7; D might be TRBD1 or TRBD2, each matching 5 bases. This CDR3 has 14 amino acids. With 5 bases removed from V and 3 bases from J, the gap between germline ends came to 15 bases. Germline V lookup: CDR1 SGDLS, CDR2 YYNGEE. As DNA, the CDR3 is TGTGCCAGCAGTACCGGGACGGCCTTCTACGAGCAGTACTTC. This codes for CASSTGTAFYEQYF.

The chain joins TRBV7-9 to TRBJ1-5; D remains unclear. V lost 1 base, J lost 4 bases, and 11 bases lay in between. Germline loops: CDR1 SEHNR, CDR2 FQNEAQ (reference sequence). The length of the CDR3 is 15 residues. The CDR3 DNA sequence: TGTGCCAGCAGCTTAGGGGGTGTGCCGAATCAGCCCCAGCATTTT. It encodes CASSLGGVPNQPQHF.

This clonotype has a handful of counts. The rearrangement uses TRBV18 and TRBJ2-5; the match to TRBD1 covers 8 bases. Trimming removed 3 bases from V and 4 bases from J; junction bases left unmatched: 7. This CDR3 has 15 amino acids. Germline values: CDR1 KGHSH, CDR2 LQKENI. As DNA, the CDR3 is TGTGCCAGCTCACCTCAGGGGGCTTTTCGAGAGACCCAGTACTTC. It encodes CASSPQGAFRETQYF.